This TCR beta chain came from a study of T cell repertoires in cytomegalovirus infection. Study-wide context: TCR beta signatures that were public indicated CMV infection and matching HLA type. Findings and caveats of the study: Totalled public TCR beta family frequency picked out people who carried CMV plus the relevant HLA. CMV-specific TCR beta clonotypes restricted by HLA-C dominated the ex vivo response.

One entry per CDR3 protein results from TCRdb running MiXCR on the reads. The sample contains 250,000 to 300,000 distinct CDR3 sequences, approximately 9.2% of which appear only once. Concerning this clonotype itself: Its antigen is still unknown.

This CDR3 is 14 amino acids long. V lost 1 base to trimming and J lost 1 base, with 6 bases between them. This rearrangement joins TRBV12-3 or TRBV12-4 to TRBJ2-3; no reliable D call. The sequence was collected from a human donor in good health (CMV status not recorded). Some clones in this sample may be carry-over from other donors' samples. The specimen sequenced was PBMCs. CDR3 in DNA: TGTGCCAGCAGTTTAGGAGCTGGCACAGATACGCAGTATTTT. Translating gives CASSLGAGTDTQYF.